The entry below describes one T cell receptor beta chain. As yet, its antigen is unknown. The CDR3 loop spans 15 amino acids. Germline values: CDR1 SGHDT, CDR2 YYEEEE. V was trimmed by 2 bases and J by 6 bases, leaving 18 bases between them. The data derive from a study of shared clonotypes between healthy human individuals. General study findings and limits: Among non-shared clonotypes, generation probabilities were lower than among those shared by all four donors. Researchers found naive subsets generally carried larger estimated richness than memory subsets.

At deep level, the assay was performed. Sequenced by immunoSEQ multiplex PCR; TCRdb stores in-frame clones only, minus some. The sample carries 2,500,000 or so clones, 93% recorded once. This sequence joins TRBV5-6 and TRBJ2-7; D remains unclear. The sequencing input was naive CD4+ T cells from PBMCs. The subset denotes: CD45RA+ positively selected. This receptor was identified in a man in his late teens or twenties in good health. Some clones in this sample may be carry-over from other donors' samples. As DNA, the CDR3 is TGTGCCAGCAGCTTTGGGTTAACACGGTTGGGCGAGCAGTACTTC. Residues: CASSFGLTRLGEQYF.